This TCR beta chain came from a study of CD8 T cells in ankylosing spondylitis. This clonotype has ten or more counts. TCRdb independently ran MiXCR on the 5' RACE reads; one entry per CDR3 protein. Among about 130,000 distinct CDR3 sequences listed, about an eighth were seen once. This CDR3 is 13 amino acids long. V lost 5 bases and J lost 3, with 10 bases in between. Germline V gene sequence: CDR1 DFQATT, CDR2 SNEGSKA (reference sequence). Sequencing was carried out using blood, either unsorted or a sorted T cell fraction (not recorded which). The chain couples TRBV20-1 to TRBJ1-4, with D possibly TRBD1 on 6 matching bases. The clonotype comes from a female donor with ankylosing spondylitis or in good health (not recorded which). This CDR3 reads CSALQGPNEKLFF. For the CDR3, the DNA is TGCAGTGCTTTACAGGGACCTAATGAAAAACTGTTTTTT.